A selection of T cell receptor beta chains follows, all from one sample in a study of blood T cell repertoires in COVID-19. Clones were sequenced by immunoSEQ multiplex PCR, and TCRdb holds only the in-frame ones, with some missing. The sample yields fewer than 200,000 clones, roughly 87% seen once. Material for sequencing was peripheral blood. The receptors were gathered from a man between 18 and 29 years old who had recovered from COVID-19. Both conserved end residues are part of each CDR3. D genes are given only for firm matches. Only part of the rows carry a size: once, few, many, or a class if the clone is expanded.

j_call,d_call,clone_size,v_call,cdr3_nt,cdr3_aa
TRBJ2-7,NA,few,TRBV2,TGTGCCAGCAGTGAAGTGACAGTCTCTCCTCTCGAGCAGTACTTC,CASSEVTVSPLEQYF
TRBJ1-1,NA,NA,TRBV30,TGTGCCTGGAGTGTGGACAGTGAAGCTTTCTTT,CAWSVDSEAFF
TRBJ2-5,NA,NA,TRBV3-1/TRBV3-2,TGTGCCAGCAGCCAAGGACACTTCAGGTCGTACCAAGAGACCCAGTACTTC,CASSQGHFRSYQETQYF
TRBJ1-5,NA,NA,TRBV23-1,TGCGCCAGCAGTCCCCGCAGGATCGAAGTAAATCAGCCCCAGCATTTT,CASSPRRIEVNQPQHF
TRBJ2-5,TRBD2,once,TRBV19,TGTGCCAGTAGTACCGGAGATGATCCGGGACTAGCGGGAGGCCCCGAGACCCAGTACTTC,CASSTGDDPGLAGGPETQYF
TRBJ2-7,NA,few,TRBV7-2,TGTGCCAGCACGAACACCCCCCCCTACGAGCAGTACTTC,CASTNTPPYEQYF
TRBJ2-5,TRBD2,NA,TRBV28,TGTGCCAGCAGTTTTACTAGCGGGGAAGAGACCCAGTACTTC,CASSFTSGEETQYF
TRBJ1-2,TRBD1,NA,TRBV2,TGTGCCAGCACCGAGGGACAGTATGGCTACACCTTC,CASTEGQYGYTF
TRBJ2-7,TRBD1,NA,TRBV2,TGTGCCAGCAGTGAGGAGGACAGGGTACCCTACGAGCAGTACTTC,CASSEEDRVPYEQYF
TRBJ2-5,NA,NA,TRBV7-6,TGTGCCAGCAGCTTAGGACCAGGGTACCAAGAGACCCAGTACTTC,CASSLGPGYQETQYF
TRBJ2-7,NA,NA,TRBV5-6,TGTGCCAGCAGCTTTTCCGGCGAGCAGTACTTC,CASSFSGEQYF
TRBJ2-2,NA,many,TRBV5-5,TGTGCCAGCAATTCAGGGGTCACCGGGGAGCTGTTTTTT,CASNSGVTGELFF
TRBJ1-4,NA,NA,TRBV11-2,TGTGCCAGCAGCTTGACGGGCCGTAAGACAGTTGCAACTAATGAAAAACTGTTTTTT,CASSLTGRKTVATNEKLFF